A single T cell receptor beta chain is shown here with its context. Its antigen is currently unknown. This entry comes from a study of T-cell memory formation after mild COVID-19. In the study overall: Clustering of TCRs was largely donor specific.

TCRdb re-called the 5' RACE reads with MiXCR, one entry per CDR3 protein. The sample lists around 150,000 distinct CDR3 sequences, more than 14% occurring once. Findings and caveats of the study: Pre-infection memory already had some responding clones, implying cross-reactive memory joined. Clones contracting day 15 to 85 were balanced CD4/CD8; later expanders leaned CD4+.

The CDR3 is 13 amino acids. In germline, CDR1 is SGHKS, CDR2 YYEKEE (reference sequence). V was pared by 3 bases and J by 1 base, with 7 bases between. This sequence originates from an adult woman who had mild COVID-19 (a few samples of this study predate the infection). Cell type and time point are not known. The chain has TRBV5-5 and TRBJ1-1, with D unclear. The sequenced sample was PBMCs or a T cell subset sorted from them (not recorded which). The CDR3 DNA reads TGTGCCAGCAGCTCGGGGAGGAACACTGAAGCTTTCTTT. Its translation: CASSSGRNTEAFF. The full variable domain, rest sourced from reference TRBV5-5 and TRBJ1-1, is DAGVTQSPTHLIKTRGQQVTLRCSPISGHKSVSWYQQVLGQGPQFIFQYYEKEERGRGNFPDRFSARQFPNYSSELNVNALLLGDSALYLCASSSGRNTEAFFGQGTRLTVV.